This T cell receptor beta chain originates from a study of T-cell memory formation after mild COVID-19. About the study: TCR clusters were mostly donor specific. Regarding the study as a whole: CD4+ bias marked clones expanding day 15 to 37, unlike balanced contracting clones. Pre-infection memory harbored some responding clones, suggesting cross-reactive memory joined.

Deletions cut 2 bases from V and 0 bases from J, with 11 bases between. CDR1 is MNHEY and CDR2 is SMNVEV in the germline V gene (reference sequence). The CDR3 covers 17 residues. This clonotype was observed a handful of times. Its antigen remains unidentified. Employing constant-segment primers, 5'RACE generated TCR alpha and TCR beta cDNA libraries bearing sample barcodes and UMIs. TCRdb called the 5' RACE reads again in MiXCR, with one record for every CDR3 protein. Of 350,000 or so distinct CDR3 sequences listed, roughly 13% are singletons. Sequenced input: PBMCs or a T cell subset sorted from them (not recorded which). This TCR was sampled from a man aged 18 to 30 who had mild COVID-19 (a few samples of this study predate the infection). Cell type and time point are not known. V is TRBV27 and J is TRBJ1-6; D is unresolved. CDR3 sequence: CASSLTGPGSYNSPLHF. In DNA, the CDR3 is TGTGCCAGCAGTTTAACCGGACCCGGCTCCTATAATTCACCCCTCCACTTT.